Presented here are 18 T cell receptor beta chains from one specimen sequenced in a study of blood T cells in healthy people across ages. Together with a sample-barcoded 5' primer, a J-beta primer mix was included in a second PCR lasting 7 to 11 cycles. TCRdb redid the calling of the 5' RACE reads with MiXCR, one entry per CDR3 protein. The sample holds some 900,000 distinct CDR3 sequences, 29% seen once. Source material: blood. These receptors all come from a woman at least 80 years old in good health.

The chain employs TRBV20-1 and TRBJ2-1; 7 positions match TRBD2. Unmatched junction bases numbered 14, after V lost 6 bases and J lost 12 bases. The CDR3 is 13 residues long. Germline V CDR1 and CDR2: DFQATT, SNEGSKA (reference sequence). CDR3 amino acids: CSAKGPGGRVQFF. In DNA form, the CDR3 reads TGCAGTGCCAAAGGGCCCGGGGGGAGGGTGCAGTTCTTC.

This clonotype has a single count. The gene calls are TRBV7-2 and TRBJ2-5; the match to TRBD2 covers 7 bases. This CDR3 region has 14 residues. V was clipped by 6 bases and J by 4 bases; unmatched bases: 8. In germline, CDR1 is SGHTA, CDR2 FQGNSA. This chain's CDR3 is CASRPDWGGETQYF. CDR3 sequence (DNA): TGTGCCAGCAGACCAGACTGGGGGGGAGAGACCCAGTACTTC.

This clonotype was seen repeatedly, ten times or more. The chain combines TRBV11-2 with TRBJ2-1, with D perhaps TRBD2 (7 bases). This CDR3 has 18 residues. V lost 7 bases, J lost 4 bases, and 26 bases lay in between. CDR1 is SGHAT, CDR2 FQNNGV, per germline. The chain's CDR3 is CASTGRGALRTYYNEQFF. The CDR3 region has the DNA TGTGCCAGCACGGGGAGGGGGGCCCTCCGCACATATTACAATGAGCAGTTCTTC.

The CDR3 DNA sequence: TGTGCCAGCAGTCCGACGCGGGGCTACAATGGAGAGACCCAGTACTTC. It encodes CASSPTRGYNGETQYF. The J gene is TRBJ2-5, the V gene TRBV28, with a weak D call TRBD2 (6 bases). This CDR3 has 16 amino acids. The V gene's germline CDR1 is MDHEN and CDR2 SYDVKM. V gave up 5 bases and J gave up 4 bases, with 20 bases separating them.

This clonotype has only a few counts. A much larger clone lies a single base off, so this may be a read error. This sequence joins TRBV4-1 and TRBJ2-1; no clear D gene. Trimming stripped 1 base from V and 9 bases from J, with 16 bases between. The CDR3 spans 15 residues. Per the germline V gene, CDR1 is MGHRA and CDR2 is YSYEKL. Written as DNA, the CDR3 is TGCGCCAGCAGCCAAGTAAGGACCAAAGGTAGTGAGCAGTTCTTC. It specifies CASSQVRTKGSEQFF.

On this clonotype: This may be a read error, as it is one base from a much larger clone. The chain has TRBV6-5 and TRBJ1-2; D unclear. This CDR3 is built from 15 residues. Germline lookup yields CDR1 MNHEY and CDR2 SVGAGI. The CDR3 reads CASRAPRFTNYDYTF. The DNA for the CDR3 is TGTGCCAGCAGGGCTCCTCGATTTACTAACTATGACTACACCTTC.

This sequence joins TRBV11-2 and TRBJ2-5; 7 bases fit TRBD2. V shed 6 bases, J shed 11 bases, and the junction held 18 bases outside the gene matches. The CDR3 is made up of 15 amino acids. Germline V gives CDR1 SGHAT, CDR2 FQNNGV. For the CDR3, the DNA is TGTGCCAGCAGATCCCATGGCGGGGGAAAGAATGAGCAGTACTTC. Its protein is CASRSHGGGKNEQYF.

The chain uses TRBV12-3 or TRBV12-4 and TRBJ1-4; D gene uncertain. Trimming removed 5 bases at V and 0 bases at J, with 4 bases between. The CDR3 is 13 amino acids. CDR3 bases: TGTGCCAGCAGTGCATCAACTAATGAAAAACTGTTTTTT. This sequence encodes CASSASTNEKLFF.

This clonotype was seen many times. The chain employs TRBV12-3 or TRBV12-4 and TRBJ1-2; D may be TRBD1 (5 bases). The CDR3 length is 13 residues. The V end lost 11 bases, the J end lost 8 bases, and 21 bases lay between the germline ends. The CDR3 bases are TGTGCCGTCGGAATCCAGGGCCCGGGGGGCTACACCTTC. This gives the protein CAVGIQGPGGYTF.

This clonotype was seen repeatedly, ten times or more. V and J are TRBV10-3 and TRBJ1-2; 8 nucleotides match TRBD1. J lost 3 bases, V lost 6 bases, and 3 bases had no gene match. This CDR3 has 13 residues. Per the germline V gene, CDR1 is ENHRY and CDR2 is SYGVKD. CDR3 nucleotide sequence: TGTGCCATCAGCAAACAGGGGGACTATGGCTACACCTTC. This gives the protein CAISKQGDYGYTF.

Comment on this clonotype: This could be a read error, since a much larger clone is one nucleotide away. The DNA for the CDR3 is TGCGCCAGCAGCCCAGGGGACAGGTCGTTTCTCTACGAGCAGTTCTTC. This translates into CASSPGDRSFLYEQFF. The gene calls are TRBV5-1 and TRBJ2-1, with 8 bases identical to TRBD1. Germline V gene data show CDR1 as SGHRS and CDR2 as YFSETQ. The CDR3 contains 16 residues. V shed 4 bases and J 10 bases; nucleotides not matched to a gene: 16.

The gene calls are TRBV20-1 and TRBJ1-1; possibly TRBD1 for D (6 bases). Germline values: CDR1 DFQATT, CDR2 SNEGSKA (reference sequence). The CDR3 has 15 amino acids. The V end was cut by 1 base, the J end by 5 bases, with 17 bases between. Written as DNA, the CDR3 is TGCAGTGCTAGAGCCCCAGACAGGAGTGGAACTGAAGCTTTCTTT. Translated, it gives CSARAPDRSGTEAFF.

The chain carries TRBV27 and TRBJ1-4; a weak D match, TRBD1 (5 bases). Trimming removed 4 bases at V and 2 bases at J, with 11 bases between. The CDR3 contains 15 residues. Germline assignment: CDR1 MNHEY and CDR2 SMNVEV (reference sequence). CDR3: CASSSLGRTNEKLFF. The CDR3 DNA is TGTGCCAGCAGTTCCTTGGGGCGGACTAATGAAAAACTGTTTTTT.

This clonotype was recorded at least ten times. This chain uses TRBV2 with TRBJ1-2; tentative D call: TRBD1 (6 bases). The CDR3 consists of 14 residues. V dropped 2 bases and J dropped 5 bases, with 12 bases sitting between them. Germline V gene lookup returns CDR1 SNHLY and CDR2 FYNNEI. CDR3 residues: CASSELGGDYGYTF. CDR3 bases: TGTGCCAGCAGTGAACTGGGGGGCGATTATGGCTACACCTTC.

The DNA for the CDR3 is TGTGCCAGCAGGACGTCCGGGGTCTCGAACACCGGGGAGCTGTTTTTT. Protein: CASRTSGVSNTGELFF. The chain employs TRBV27 and TRBJ2-2, with a possible D match to TRBD2 (5 bases). Trimming cost V 6 bases and J 0 bases, with 14 bases left between them. The CDR3 has 16 amino acids. Germline values: CDR1 MNHEY, CDR2 SMNVEV (reference sequence).

This clonotype has only one observation. V gene TRBV14 combines with J gene TRBJ1-1; 12 bases are shared with TRBD1. The CDR3 consists of 16 residues. The germline gives CDR1 SGHDN, CDR2 FVKESK. Losses at the gene ends were 4 bases for V and 5 bases for J; bases not matched to a gene: 8. Here the CDR3 reads CASSRLRDRGHTEAFF. The CDR3 coding sequence is TGTGCCAGCAGCCGACTCCGGGACAGGGGGCATACTGAAGCTTTCTTT.

In this sample, this clonotype turned up a few times. V is TRBV9 and J is TRBJ1-5, with TRBD1 matching over 7 bases. Germline V gene lookup returns CDR1 SGDLS and CDR2 YYNGEE. This CDR3 comprises 15 residues. V lost 3 bases to trimming and J lost 0 bases; unmatched junction nucleotides: 3. The CDR3 loop is CASSEGANSNQPQHF. The CDR3 DNA is TGTGCCAGCAGCGAGGGGGCGAATAGCAATCAGCCCCAGCATTTT. Filled out from reference TRBV9 and TRBJ1-5, the complete variable domain reads DSGVTQTPKHLITATGQRVTLRCSPRSGDLSVYWYQQSLDQGLQFLIQYYNGEERAKGNILERFSAQQFPDLHSELNLSSLELGDSALYFCASSEGANSNQPQHFGDGTRLSIL.

This chain joins TRBV7-9 and TRBJ1-5; unclear D gene. With 5 bases removed from V and 6 bases from J, the gap between germline ends came to 14 bases. From germline, CDR1 is SEHNR and CDR2 FQNEAQ (reference sequence). The CDR3 runs 14 residues. CDR3 in amino acids: CASSLDGRSQPQHF. The CDR3 DNA is TGTGCCAGCAGCCTGGACGGGAGGAGTCAGCCCCAGCATTTT.